Shown below are 10 T cell receptor beta chains from a single sample sequenced in a study of T cell changes during pregnancy in multiple sclerosis. Libraries were prepared by immunoSEQ multiplex PCR; TCRdb keeps only in-frame clonotypes and omits some of them. The data contain 45,000 to 50,000 clones, roughly 94% of them seen just once; the ten biggest clones take up around 5.9%. This material consisted of CD8+ T cells from peripheral blood mononuclear cells, taken before pregnancy. The origin of the receptors is a female donor with multiple sclerosis, enrolled in a pregnancy study.

The chain employs TRBV15 and TRBJ2-6; a possible D gene is TRBD2 (6 bases). Per the germline V gene, CDR1 is LNHNV and CDR2 is YYDKDF (reference sequence). The length of the CDR3 is 16 residues. Trimming shortened V by 8 bases and J by 0 bases, and 14 bases separated the two germline ends. The DNA of the CDR3 is TGTGCCACCCAATTTGACGGGAGCTCTGGGGCCAACGTCCTGACTTTC. It specifies CATQFDGSSGANVLTF.

This clone has only a few counts. The rearrangement joins TRBV5-4 to TRBJ1-1; D is perhaps TRBD1 (6 bases). The V end was cut by 4 bases, the J end by 10 bases, with 14 bases between. Germline V gene data show CDR1 as SGHNT and CDR2 as YYREEE (reference sequence). The CDR3 runs 12 residues. CDR3 protein: CASSEEDRPAFF. In nucleotides, the CDR3 is TGTGCCAGCAGCGAAGAGGACAGACCAGCTTTCTTT.

This chain uses TRBV25-1 with TRBJ2-1; 8 nucleotides match TRBD2. The CDR3 has 14 amino acids. V trimming: 3 bases; J trimming: 7 bases; junction bases outside the gene matches: 5. Germline lookup yields CDR1 MGHDK and CDR2 SYGVNS. As DNA, the CDR3 is TGTGCCAGCAGTGACAGCGGGAGCGCGAATGAGCAGTTCTTC. It yields the protein CASSDSGSANEQFF.

The rearrangement joins TRBV27 to TRBJ2-7; 10 nucleotides line up with TRBD1. V shed 2 bases, J shed 4 bases, and the junction held 11 bases outside the gene matches. This CDR3 region has 17 residues. CDR1 is MNHEY and CDR2 is SMNVEV in the germline V gene (reference sequence). The CDR3 bases are TGTGCCAGCAGTTTAAGAAGGGGGGGGACAGGGGTGTACGAGCAGTACTTC. It translates to CASSLRRGGTGVYEQYF.

The chain employs TRBV6-1 and TRBJ2-5; 9 positions agree with TRBD1. CDR1 is MNHNS, CDR2 SASEGT, per germline. The junction had 5 bases not matched to a gene; V was cut back by 4 bases and J by 5 bases. The CDR3 has 14 residues. DNA for the CDR3: TGTGCCAGCAGTGGAGGGGACAGGGAGGAGACCCAGTACTTC. It translates to CASSGGDREETQYF.

The chain carries TRBV7-3 and TRBJ2-3; TRBD1 matches 7 bases. Looked up from germline, CDR1 is SGHTA and CDR2 is FQGTGA. This CDR3 contains 15 residues. The V segment lost 0 bases and the J segment 6 bases; nucleotides outside the gene matches: 6. CDR3 DNA: TGTGCCAGCAGCTTAACGGGCTCGACAGGGGATACGCAGTATTTT. This sequence encodes CASSLTGSTGDTQYF. The variable domain in full, completed from reference TRBV7-3 and TRBJ2-3, reads GAGVSQTPSNKVTEKGKYVELRCDPISGHTALYWYRQSLGQGPEFLIYFQGTGAADDSGLPNDRFFAVRPEGSVSTLKIQRTERGDSAVYLCASSLTGSTGDTQYFGPGTRLTVL.

This sequence joins TRBV27 and TRBJ1-2, with D possibly matching TRBD1 (5 bases). The CDR3 length is 14 residues. The V gene lost 7 bases and the J gene lost 2 bases, with 14 bases spanning the gap. Germline V gives CDR1 MNHEY, CDR2 SMNVEV (reference sequence). For the CDR3, the DNA is TGTGCCAGCACCTCACGGGGGTCCAACTATGGCTACACCTTC. Translated: CASTSRGSNYGYTF.

The chain has TRBV19 and TRBJ1-2; 9 nucleotides align to TRBD1. V shed 1 base, J shed 3 bases, and the junction held 3 bases outside the gene matches. From germline, CDR1 is LNHDA and CDR2 SQIVND (reference sequence). The CDR3 is 15 amino acids. CDR3 sequence reads: CASSIGQGVDYGYTF. CDR3 nucleotides: TGTGCCAGTAGTATAGGACAGGGGGTTGACTATGGCTACACCTTC. Full variable domain (remainder filled in from reference TRBV19 and TRBJ1-2): DGGITQSPKYLFRKEGQNVTLSCEQNLNHDAMYWYRQDPGQGLRLIYYSQIVNDFQKGDIAEGYSVSREKKESFPLTVTSAQKNPTAFYLCASSIGQGVDYGYTFGSGTRLTVV.

The CDR3 DNA sequence: TGCAGCGCCCTTAACAGGGACCAAGAGACCCAGTACTTC. Protein sequence: CSALNRDQETQYF. The chain couples TRBV29-1 to TRBJ2-5, with D maybe TRBD1 (6 bases). Germline V gene sequence: CDR1 SQVTM, CDR2 ANQGSEA. V dropped 7 bases and J dropped 0 bases, with 12 bases sitting between them. The CDR3 contains 13 residues.

This clone was recorded once. The rearrangement links TRBV18 to TRBJ2-7, with 7 nucleotides matching TRBD1. CDR3 length: 14 residues. With V trimmed by 3 bases and J by 2 bases, 4 bases remained unmatched. Germline CDR1 is KGHSH and CDR2 is LQKENI. Here the CDR3 reads CASSPMGQTYEQYF. CDR3 nucleotide sequence: TGTGCCAGCTCACCGATGGGACAGACCTACGAGCAGTACTTC.